This T cell receptor (beta chain) derives from a study of persistence of HIV-infected CD4 T cells. Cells were stimulated with overlapping HIV-1 Gag 15-mer peptides. Sorting selected CD4+ T cells upregulating both CD40 ligand and CD69. With regard to this clone: Its antigen is not identified.

The libraries were made with immunoSEQ version 4 in survey mode. Libraries were prepared by immunoSEQ multiplex PCR; TCRdb keeps only in-frame clonotypes and omits some of them. The data show under 20,000 clones, with roughly 60% seen just once and 1.9% held by the top ten. Per the germline V gene, CDR1 is MNHEY and CDR2 is SVGAGI. Trimming removed 4 bases at V and 6 bases at J, with 12 bases between. There are 14 residues in the CDR3. The rearrangement joins TRBV6-5 to TRBJ2-2; TRBD1 might be the D (6 bases). This specimen was CD4+ T cells sorted from PBMCs after roughly 17-hour stimulation, taken from a patient who received antiretroviral therapy. The clonotype originates from an adult woman with HIV who was CMV-seropositive. Written as DNA, the CDR3 is TGTGCCAGCAGTTCGGGACACTCGGCCGGGGAGCTGTTTTTT. Translating it yields CASSSGHSAGELFF.